Listed here are 6 T cell receptor beta chains from one sample, sequenced in a study of T cells in Graves' hyperthyroidism and ophthalmopathy (dated by TCRdb to the late 2010s). Library method: multiplex PCR. The run used an Illumina HiSeq 2000. Amplification of TCR beta CDR3 regions was carried out from RNA transcripts. A first-round RT-PCR of the TCR CDR3 used the HTBI primer set with the Qiagen OneStep RT-PCR kit. The raw public data were reprocessed by TCRdb itself: fastp quality trimming at Q25, MiXCR clonotype calling, in-frame beta chains only. Every distinct CDR3 protein forms one entry, paired with its most common genes and DNA. The sample includes some 800,000 distinct CDR3 sequences, with roughly 37% observed a single time. The ten largest clones represent approximately 8.7% of the sample. The specimen was blood. These receptors were obtained from a man aged 18 to 29 with Graves' hyperthyroidism.

This clonotype was detected ten times or more. The chain joins TRBV7-8 to TRBJ1-2; D is unresolved. The CDR3 is 12 residues long. Germline V gives CDR1 SGHVS, CDR2 FQNEAQ. Trimming shortened V by 8 bases and J by 0 bases, and 7 bases separated the two germline ends. CDR3: CASSRANYGYTF. CDR3 coding DNA: TGTGCCAGCTCCCGGGCTAACTATGGCTACACCTTC. Based on the CDR3 plus reference TRBV7-8 and TRBJ1-2, the full variable domain is GAGVSQSPRYKVAKRGQDVALRCDPISGHVSLFWYQQALGQGPEFLTYFQNEAQLDKSGLPSDRFFAERPEGSVSTLKIQRTQQEDSAVYLCASSRANYGYTFGSGTRLTVV.

The V gene is TRBV9, the J gene TRBJ1-2; no reliable D call. The CDR3 is 13 residues long. Germline values: CDR1 SGDLS, CDR2 YYNGEE. Trimming took off 3 bases at V and 2 bases at J, with 8 bases between the two ends. CDR3 amino acids: CASSGNTNYGYTF. DNA of the CDR3: TGTGCCAGCAGCGGAAACACCAACTATGGCTACACCTTC. The variable domain in full, completed from reference TRBV9 and TRBJ1-2, reads DSGVTQTPKHLITATGQRVTLRCSPRSGDLSVYWYQQSLDQGLQFLIQYYNGEERAKGNILERFSAQQFPDLHSELNLSSLELGDSALYFCASSGNTNYGYTFGSGTRLTVV.

The chain employs TRBV7-3 and TRBJ2-7, with D perhaps TRBD1 or TRBD2 (6 bases each). CDR1 SGHTA and CDR2 FQGTGA come from the germline V gene. CDR3 length: 15 residues. V gave up 5 bases and J gave up 3 bases, with 17 bases separating them. Here the CDR3 DNA reads TGTGCCAGCAGCCTTGGGGGGCGCGGGGTCTACGAGCAGTACTTC. The encoded protein is CASSLGGRGVYEQYF.

J is TRBJ1-5 and V is TRBV10-3; D not resolved. V gave up 5 bases and J gave up 7 bases, with 15 bases separating them. The CDR3 contains 14 residues. Germline loops: CDR1 ENHRY, CDR2 SYGVKD. CDR3 coding DNA: TGTGCCATCAGTTTGGGCACCCTCAACCAGCCCCAGCATTTT. It is translated as CAISLGTLNQPQHF.

This clonotype was counted a few times. The CDR3 loop is CASSLLGAVNTEAFF. The CDR3 DNA reads TGTGCCAGCAGCTTACTTGGGGCGGTGAACACTGAAGCTTTCTTT. The chain employs TRBV7-2 and TRBJ1-1, with D tentatively TRBD1 (5 bases). Germline lookup yields CDR1 SGHTA and CDR2 FQGNSA. With 2 bases removed from V and 0 bases from J, the gap between germline ends came to 10 bases. CDR3 length equals 15 residues.

This chain connects TRBV19 to TRBJ1-1, with D perhaps TRBD1 (5 bases). Trimming took off 3 bases at V and 8 bases at J, with 16 bases between the two ends. The CDR3 contains 14 residues. Germline V gene data show CDR1 as LNHDA and CDR2 as SQIVND (reference sequence). Here the CDR3 DNA reads TGTGCCAGTAGTATTGAGCCCAGGGATAAGGAAGCTTTCTTT. Amino acid sequence: CASSIEPRDKEAFF.